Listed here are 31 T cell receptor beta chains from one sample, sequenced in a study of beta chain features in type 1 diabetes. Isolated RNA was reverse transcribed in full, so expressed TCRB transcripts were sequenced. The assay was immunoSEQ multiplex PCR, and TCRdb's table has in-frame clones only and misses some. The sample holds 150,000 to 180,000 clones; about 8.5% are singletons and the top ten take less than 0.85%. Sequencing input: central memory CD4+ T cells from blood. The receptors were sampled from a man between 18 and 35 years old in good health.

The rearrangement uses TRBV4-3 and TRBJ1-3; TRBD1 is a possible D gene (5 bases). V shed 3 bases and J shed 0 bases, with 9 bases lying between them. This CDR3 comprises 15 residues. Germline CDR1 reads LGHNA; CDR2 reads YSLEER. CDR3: CASSQGLYSGNTIYF. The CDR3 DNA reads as TGCGCCAGCAGCCAGGGGCTATACTCTGGAAACACCATATATTTT.

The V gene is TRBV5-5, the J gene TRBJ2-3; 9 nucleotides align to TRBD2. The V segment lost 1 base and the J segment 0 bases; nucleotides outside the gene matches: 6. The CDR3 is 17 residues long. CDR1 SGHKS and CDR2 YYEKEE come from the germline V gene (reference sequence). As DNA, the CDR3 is TGTGCCAGCAGCTTGTGGTCTAGCGGGGATAGCACAGATACGCAGTATTTT. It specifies CASSLWSSGDSTDTQYF.

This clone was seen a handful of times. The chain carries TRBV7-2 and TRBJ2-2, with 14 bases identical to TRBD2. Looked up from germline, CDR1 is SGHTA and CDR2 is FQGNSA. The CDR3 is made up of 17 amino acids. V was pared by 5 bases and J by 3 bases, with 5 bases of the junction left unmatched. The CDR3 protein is CASSTGLAGDHTGELFF. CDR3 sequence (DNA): TGTGCCAGCAGCACGGGACTAGCGGGGGATCACACCGGGGAGCTGTTTTTT.

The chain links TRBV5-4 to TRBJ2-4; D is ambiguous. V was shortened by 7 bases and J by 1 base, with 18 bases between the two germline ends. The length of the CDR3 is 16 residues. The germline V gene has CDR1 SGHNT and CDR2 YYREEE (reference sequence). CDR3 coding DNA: TGTGCCAGCGTTTCCCCCGCCATGCGGGCCAAAAACATTCAGTACTTC. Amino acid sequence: CASVSPAMRAKNIQYF.

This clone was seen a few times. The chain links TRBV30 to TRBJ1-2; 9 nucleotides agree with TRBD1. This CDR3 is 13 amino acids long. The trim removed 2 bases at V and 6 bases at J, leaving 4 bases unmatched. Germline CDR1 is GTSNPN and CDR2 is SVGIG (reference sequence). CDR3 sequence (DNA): TGTGCCTGGAGTCTACAGGGGGCCCATGGCTACACCTTC. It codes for CAWSLQGAHGYTF.

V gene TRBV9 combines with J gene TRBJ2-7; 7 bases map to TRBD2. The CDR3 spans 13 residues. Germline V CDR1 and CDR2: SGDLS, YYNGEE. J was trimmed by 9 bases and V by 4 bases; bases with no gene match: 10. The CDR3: CASSPGLEQRQYF. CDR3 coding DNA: TGTGCCAGCAGCCCCGGACTAGAGCAGAGGCAGTACTTC. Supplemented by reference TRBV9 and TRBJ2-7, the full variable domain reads DSGVTQTPKHLITATGQRVTLRCSPRSGDLSVYWYQQSLDQGLQFLIQYYNGEERAKGNILERFSAQQFPDLHSELNLSSLELGDSALYFCASSPGLEQRQYFGPGTRLTVT.

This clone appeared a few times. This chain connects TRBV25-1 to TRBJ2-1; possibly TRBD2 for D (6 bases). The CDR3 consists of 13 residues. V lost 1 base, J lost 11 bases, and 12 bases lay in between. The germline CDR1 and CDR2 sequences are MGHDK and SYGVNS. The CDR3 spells CASSEFRGLKQFF. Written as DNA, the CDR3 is TGTGCCAGCAGTGAATTCCGGGGGTTGAAGCAGTTCTTC.

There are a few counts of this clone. Written as DNA, the CDR3 is TGTGCCAGCAGCTTGGCACAGCCTCGACGGGGATATGGCTACACCTTC. This sequence encodes CASSLAQPRRGYGYTF. The rearrangement joins TRBV5-5 to TRBJ1-2; D gene ambiguous. With 0 bases removed from V and 5 bases from J, the gap between germline ends came to 17 bases. This CDR3 has 16 amino acids. Germline lookup yields CDR1 SGHKS and CDR2 YYEKEE (reference sequence).

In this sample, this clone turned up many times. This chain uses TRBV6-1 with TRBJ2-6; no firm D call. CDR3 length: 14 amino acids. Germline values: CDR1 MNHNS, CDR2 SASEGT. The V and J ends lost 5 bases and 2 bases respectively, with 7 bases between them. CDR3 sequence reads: CASSSRPGANVLTF. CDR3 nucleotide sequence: TGTGCCAGCAGTTCTAGACCTGGGGCCAACGTCCTGACTTTC.

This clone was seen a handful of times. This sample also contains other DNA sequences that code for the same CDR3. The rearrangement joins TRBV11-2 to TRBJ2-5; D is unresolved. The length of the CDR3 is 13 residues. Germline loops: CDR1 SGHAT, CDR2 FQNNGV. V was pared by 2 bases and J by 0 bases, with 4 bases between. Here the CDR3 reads CASSLQYQETQYF. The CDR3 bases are TGTGCCAGCAGCTTACAGTACCAAGAGACCCAGTACTTC. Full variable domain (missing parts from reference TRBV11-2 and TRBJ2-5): EAGVAQSPRYKIIEKRQSVAFWCNPISGHATLYWYQQILGQGPKLLIQFQNNGVVDDSQLPKDRFSAERLKGVDSTLKIQPAKLEDSAVYLCASSLQYQETQYFGPGTRLLVL.

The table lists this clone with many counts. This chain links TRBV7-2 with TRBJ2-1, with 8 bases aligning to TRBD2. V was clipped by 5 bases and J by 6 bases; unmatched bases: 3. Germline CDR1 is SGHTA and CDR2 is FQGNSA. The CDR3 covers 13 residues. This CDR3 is CASSQSGGNEQFF. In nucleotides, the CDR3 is TGTGCCAGCAGCCAAAGCGGGGGCAATGAGCAGTTCTTC.

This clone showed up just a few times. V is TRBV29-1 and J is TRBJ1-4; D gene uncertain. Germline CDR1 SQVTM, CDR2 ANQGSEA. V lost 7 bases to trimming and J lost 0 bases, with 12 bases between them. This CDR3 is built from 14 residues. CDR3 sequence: CSALGAATNEKLFF. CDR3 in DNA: TGCAGCGCCCTAGGCGCCGCAACTAATGAAAAACTGTTTTTT.

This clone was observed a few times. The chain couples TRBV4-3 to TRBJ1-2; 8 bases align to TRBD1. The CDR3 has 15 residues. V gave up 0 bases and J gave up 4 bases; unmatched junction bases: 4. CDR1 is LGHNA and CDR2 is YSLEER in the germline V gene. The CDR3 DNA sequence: TGCGCCAGCAGCCAAGATTGGGGACAGGTCTATGGCTACACCTTC. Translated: CASSQDWGQVYGYTF.

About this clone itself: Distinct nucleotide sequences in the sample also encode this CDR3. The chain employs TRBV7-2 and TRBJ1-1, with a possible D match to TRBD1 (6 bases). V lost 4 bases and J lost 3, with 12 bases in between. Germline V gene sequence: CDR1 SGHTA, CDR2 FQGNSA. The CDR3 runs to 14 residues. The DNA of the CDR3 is TGTGCCAGCAGCTCGCAGGGGTTTGACACTGAAGCTTTCTTT. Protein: CASSSQGFDTEAFF.

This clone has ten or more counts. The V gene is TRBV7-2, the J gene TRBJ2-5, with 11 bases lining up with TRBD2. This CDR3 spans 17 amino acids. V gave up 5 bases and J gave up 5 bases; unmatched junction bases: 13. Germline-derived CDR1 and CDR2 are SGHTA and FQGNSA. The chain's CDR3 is CASSIGTSGLWTETQYF. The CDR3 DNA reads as TGTGCCAGCAGCATCGGGACTAGCGGCCTCTGGACGGAGACCCAGTACTTC.

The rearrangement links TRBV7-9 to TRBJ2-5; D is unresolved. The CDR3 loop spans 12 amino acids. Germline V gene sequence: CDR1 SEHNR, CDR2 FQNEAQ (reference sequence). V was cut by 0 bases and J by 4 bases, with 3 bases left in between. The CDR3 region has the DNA TGTGCCAGCAGCTTAGCGCGAGAGACCCAGTACTTC. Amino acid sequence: CASSLARETQYF.

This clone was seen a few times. This CDR3 reads CASRGDSTNLYGYTF. CDR3 DNA sequence: TGTGCCAGCAGGGGGGACAGCACGAACCTCTATGGCTACACCTTC. The chain employs TRBV28 and TRBJ1-2; TRBD1 matches 7 bases. CDR3 length equals 15 residues. V gave up 6 bases and J gave up 4 bases; unmatched junction bases: 11. Per germline, CDR1 MDHEN and CDR2 SYDVKM.

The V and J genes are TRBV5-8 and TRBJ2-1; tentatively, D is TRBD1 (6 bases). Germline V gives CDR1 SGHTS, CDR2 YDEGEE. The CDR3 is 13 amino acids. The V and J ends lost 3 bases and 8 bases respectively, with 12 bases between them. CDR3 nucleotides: TGTGCCAGCAGCTACTCCCACAGGGATGAGCAGTTCTTC. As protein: CASSYSHRDEQFF. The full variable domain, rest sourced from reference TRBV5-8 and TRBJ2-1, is EAGVTQSPTHLIKTRGQQATLRCSPISGHTSVYWYQQALGLGLQFLLWYDEGEERNRGNFPPRFSGRQFPNYSSELNVNALELEDSALYLCASSYSHRDEQFFGPGTRLTVL.

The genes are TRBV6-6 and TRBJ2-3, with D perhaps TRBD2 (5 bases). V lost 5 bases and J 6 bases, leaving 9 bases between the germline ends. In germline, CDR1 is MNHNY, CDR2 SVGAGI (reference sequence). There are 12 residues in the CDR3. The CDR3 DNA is TGTGCCAGCAGTCAACAGCGGGATACGCAGTATTTT. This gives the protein CASSQQRDTQYF.

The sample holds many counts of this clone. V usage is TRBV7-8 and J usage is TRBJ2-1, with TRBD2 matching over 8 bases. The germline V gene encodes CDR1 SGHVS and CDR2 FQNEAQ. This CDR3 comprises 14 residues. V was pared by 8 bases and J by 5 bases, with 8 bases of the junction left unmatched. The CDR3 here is CASRRAGGNNEQFF. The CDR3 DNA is TGTGCCAGCCGTCGGGCGGGAGGTAACAATGAGCAGTTCTTC.

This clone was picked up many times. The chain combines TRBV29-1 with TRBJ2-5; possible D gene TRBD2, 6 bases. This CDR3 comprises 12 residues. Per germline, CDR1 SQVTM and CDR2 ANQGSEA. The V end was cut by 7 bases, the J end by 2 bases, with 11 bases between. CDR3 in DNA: TGCAGCGCAGGGACTTATCAAGAGACCCAGTACTTC. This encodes CSAGTYQETQYF.

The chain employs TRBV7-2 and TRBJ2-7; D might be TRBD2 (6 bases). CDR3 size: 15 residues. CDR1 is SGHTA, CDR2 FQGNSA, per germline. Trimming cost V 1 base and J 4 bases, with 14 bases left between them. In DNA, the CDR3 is TGTGCCAGCAGCTTAGGGCATGGGGGGTATTACGAGCAGTACTTC. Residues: CASSLGHGGYYEQYF.

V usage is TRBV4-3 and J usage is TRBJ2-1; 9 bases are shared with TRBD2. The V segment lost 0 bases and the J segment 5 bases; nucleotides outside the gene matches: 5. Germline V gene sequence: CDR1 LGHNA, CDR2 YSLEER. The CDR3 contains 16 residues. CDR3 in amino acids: CASSQDSGSPHNEQFF. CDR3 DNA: TGCGCCAGCAGCCAAGATAGCGGGAGTCCCCACAATGAGCAGTTCTTC.

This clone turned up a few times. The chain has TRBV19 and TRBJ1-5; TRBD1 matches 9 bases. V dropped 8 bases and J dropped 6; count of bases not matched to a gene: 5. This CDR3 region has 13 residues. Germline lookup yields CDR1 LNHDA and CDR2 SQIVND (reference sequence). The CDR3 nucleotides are TGTGCCAGTGGAGGGACAGGGACTCAGCCCCAGCATTTT. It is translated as CASGGTGTQPQHF. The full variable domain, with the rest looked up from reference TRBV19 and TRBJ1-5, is DGGITQSPKYLFRKEGQNVTLSCEQNLNHDAMYWYRQDPGQGLRLIYYSQIVNDFQKGDIAEGYSVSREKKESFPLTVTSAQKNPTAFYLCASGGTGTQPQHFGDGTRLSIL.

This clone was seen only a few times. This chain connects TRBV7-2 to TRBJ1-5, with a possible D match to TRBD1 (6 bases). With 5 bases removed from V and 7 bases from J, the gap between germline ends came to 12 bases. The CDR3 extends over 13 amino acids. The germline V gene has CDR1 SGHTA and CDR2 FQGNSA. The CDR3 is CASSPGQMQPQHF. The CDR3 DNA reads TGTGCCAGCAGCCCTGGACAGATGCAGCCCCAGCATTTT.

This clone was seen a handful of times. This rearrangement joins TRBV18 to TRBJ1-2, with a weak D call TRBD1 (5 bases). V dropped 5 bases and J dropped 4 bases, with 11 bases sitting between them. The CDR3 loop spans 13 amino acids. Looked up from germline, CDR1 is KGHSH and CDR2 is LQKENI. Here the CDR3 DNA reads TGTGCCAGCTCAGCCGACAGCCTCTATGGCTACACCTTC. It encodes CASSADSLYGYTF.

The CDR3 is CASRNWGRVYEQYF. For the CDR3, the DNA is TGTGCCAGCAGAAACTGGGGCAGGGTCTACGAGCAGTACTTC. The chain carries TRBV28 and TRBJ2-7; D perhaps matches TRBD1 (5 bases). Trimming took 6 bases from V and 3 from J, leaving 15 bases between them. The CDR3 loop spans 14 amino acids. Germline lookup yields CDR1 MDHEN and CDR2 SYDVKM.

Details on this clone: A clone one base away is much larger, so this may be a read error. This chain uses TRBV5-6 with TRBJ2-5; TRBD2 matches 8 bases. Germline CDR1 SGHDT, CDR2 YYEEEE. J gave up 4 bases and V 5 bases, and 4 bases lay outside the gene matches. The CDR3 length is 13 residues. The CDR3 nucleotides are TGTGCCAGCAGATTCGCGGGGGGAGAGACCCAGTACTTC. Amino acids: CASRFAGGETQYF.

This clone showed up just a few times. CDR3 nucleotides: TGTGCCAGCAGCTTGGCGACAGATACGCAGTATTTT. It yields the protein CASSLATDTQYF. The rearrangement uses TRBV5-5 and TRBJ2-3; the D is unclear. Germline CDR1 SGHKS, CDR2 YYEKEE (reference sequence). With 0 bases removed from V and 3 bases from J, the gap between germline ends came to 2 bases. The CDR3 totals 12 residues. Full variable domain (rest looked up from reference TRBV5-5 and TRBJ2-3): DAGVTQSPTHLIKTRGQQVTLRCSPISGHKSVSWYQQVLGQGPQFIFQYYEKEERGRGNFPDRFSARQFPNYSSELNVNALLLGDSALYLCASSLATDTQYFGPGTRLTVL.

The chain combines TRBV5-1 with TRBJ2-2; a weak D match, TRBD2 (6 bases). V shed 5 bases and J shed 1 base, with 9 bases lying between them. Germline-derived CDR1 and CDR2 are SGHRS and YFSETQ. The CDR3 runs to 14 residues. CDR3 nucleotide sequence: TGCGCCAGCAGAGTGGGAGGGAACACCGGGGAGCTGTTTTTT. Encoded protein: CASRVGGNTGELFF.

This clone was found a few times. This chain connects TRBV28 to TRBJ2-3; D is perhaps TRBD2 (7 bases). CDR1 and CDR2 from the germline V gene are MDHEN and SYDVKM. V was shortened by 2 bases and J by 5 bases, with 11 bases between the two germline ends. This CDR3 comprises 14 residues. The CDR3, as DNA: TGTGCCAGCAGTTTAGGGGGGGCGAAAGATACGCAGTATTTT. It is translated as CASSLGGAKDTQYF.